Given below is one T cell receptor beta chain in context. This sample was taken from a study of blood T cell repertoires in COVID-19. This table comes from immunoSEQ multiplex PCR, and its TCRdb copy is limited to in-frame clones, with some not included. The table has around 40,000 clones, 91% seen once; the top ten hold approximately 14%. CDR1 and CDR2 (germline): SGHNT, YENEEA. The V segment lost 4 bases and the J segment 8 bases; nucleotides outside the gene matches: 3. The CDR3 length is 14 residues. Sample: peripheral blood. V and J are TRBV11-3 and TRBJ2-1, with 12 bases that match TRBD2. This TCR was sampled from a woman in her twenties or thirties in a cohort sampled during active COVID-19. The CDR3 DNA reads as TGTGCCAGCAGCTCGACTAGCGGGAGACATGAGCAGTTCTTC. It translates to CASSSTSGRHEQFF.